The rows below give T cell receptor beta chains drawn from one sample of a study of blood T cell repertoires in COVID-19. TCRdb's table, derived via immunoSEQ multiplex PCR, lists solely in-frame clones and lacks some. The table includes under 200,000 clones, roughly 80% detected once. Sample: peripheral blood. The receptors here all came from a man aged 55 to 70 with acute or convalescent COVID-19. Both conserved end residues are part of each CDR3. The D gene is left open where the match is weak. Clone sizes are given selectively: once, few, many, or a class where the clone is expanded.

clone size: -
J gene: TRBJ1-3
V gene: TRBV5-1
D gene: -
CDR3 length: 16
CDR3 DNA: TGCGCCAGCAGCTTGCAACCCGGGACAACTGGAAACACCATATATTTT
CDR3 protein: CASSLQPGTTGNTIYF

clone size: -
J gene: TRBJ2-3
V gene: TRBV7-9
D gene: TRBD2
CDR3 length: 15
CDR3 DNA: TGTGCCAGCAGCTCCGGGAGGAGGGGTACAGATACGCAGTATTTT
CDR3 protein: CASSSGRRGTDTQYF

clone size: -
J gene: TRBJ2-3
V gene: TRBV7-9
D gene: TRBD2
CDR3 length: 17
CDR3 DNA: TGTGCCAGCAGCGGGACTAGCGGGGGTCTCGCCACAGATACGCAGTATTTT
CDR3 protein: CASSGTSGGLATDTQYF

clone size: -
J gene: TRBJ1-1
V gene: TRBV5-1
D gene: -
CDR3 length: 15
CDR3 DNA: TGCGCCAGCAGCTTAGCGGGGCGCGGTAGTGCTGAAGCTTTCTTT
CDR3 protein: CASSLAGRGSAEAFF

clone size: once
J gene: TRBJ2-1
V gene: TRBV3-1/TRBV3-2
D gene: TRBD2
CDR3 length: 15
CDR3 DNA: TGTGCCAGCAGCCAATCTCCTCCTAGCGGGAGTGGGCAGTTCTTC
CDR3 protein: CASSQSPPSGSGQFF

clone size: -
J gene: TRBJ1-1
V gene: TRBV19
D gene: TRBD1
CDR3 length: 14
CDR3 DNA: TGTGCCAGTGCCGACAGGGGGATGAACACTGAAGCTTTCTTT
CDR3 protein: CASADRGMNTEAFF

clone size: few
J gene: TRBJ1-1
V gene: TRBV4-1
D gene: -
CDR3 length: 15
CDR3 DNA: TGCGCCAGCAGCGGAGATCTGGGGCGTAGCACTGAAGCTTTCTTT
CDR3 protein: CASSGDLGRSTEAFF

clone size: -
J gene: TRBJ1-3
V gene: TRBV3-1/TRBV3-2
D gene: -
CDR3 length: 12
CDR3 DNA: TGTGCCAGCAGCCAAGATGGAGTCACCATATATTTT
CDR3 protein: CASSQDGVTIYF

clone size: -
J gene: TRBJ2-5
V gene: TRBV28
D gene: -
CDR3 length: 15
CDR3 DNA: TGTGCCAGCAGTTTATGGGAGGAGGGGTGGGAGACCCAGTACTTC
CDR3 protein: CASSLWEEGWETQYF

clone size: -
J gene: TRBJ1-2
V gene: TRBV27
D gene: -
CDR3 length: 13
CDR3 DNA: TGTGCCAGCAGGACTACAGGGCCCTATGGCTACACCTTC
CDR3 protein: CASRTTGPYGYTF

clone size: once
J gene: TRBJ2-1
V gene: TRBV3-1/TRBV3-2
D gene: TRBD2
CDR3 length: 15
CDR3 DNA: TGTGCCAGCAGCCAAGCCGGGGGGACCTACAATGAGCAGTTCTTC
CDR3 protein: CASSQAGGTYNEQFF

clone size: -
J gene: TRBJ1-2
V gene: TRBV28
D gene: -
CDR3 length: 15
CDR3 DNA: TGTGCCAGCAGTTTAGGAGACAGCGCTAACTATGGCTACACCTTC
CDR3 protein: CASSLGDSANYGYTF

clone size: -
J gene: TRBJ2-1
V gene: TRBV15
D gene: TRBD2
CDR3 length: 17
CDR3 DNA: TGTGCCACCAAGCCAACTAGCGGGAGGCCCTCCTACAATGAGCAGTTCTTC
CDR3 protein: CATKPTSGRPSYNEQFF

clone size: -
J gene: TRBJ1-3
V gene: TRBV7-3
D gene: -
CDR3 length: 18
CDR3 DNA: TGTGCCAGCAGCTTAATTTTGTCAGGACAGCGATTCTGGAAACACCATATATTT
CDR3 protein: CASSLILSGQRFWKHHIF

clone size: -
J gene: TRBJ1-5
V gene: TRBV9
D gene: -
CDR3 length: 12
CDR3 DNA: TGTGCCAGCAGCCCCGAGGCGGGGCCCCAGCATTTT
CDR3 protein: CASSPEAGPQHF

clone size: -
J gene: TRBJ2-3
V gene: TRBV6-2/TRBV6-3
D gene: TRBD2
CDR3 length: 15
CDR3 DNA: TGTGCCAGCAGTCTTCTAGCGGGGGGCACAGATACGCAGTATTTT
CDR3 protein: CASSLLAGGTDTQYF

clone size: few
J gene: TRBJ1-2
V gene: TRBV27
D gene: -
CDR3 length: 13
CDR3 DNA: TGTGCCAGCAGTTTAGCGGGGAAGTATGGCTACACCTTC
CDR3 protein: CASSLAGKYGYTF

clone size: -
J gene: TRBJ2-7
V gene: TRBV18
D gene: -
CDR3 length: 12
CDR3 DNA: TGTGCCAGCTCACCACCATCGGGGGAGAAGTACTTC
CDR3 protein: CASSPPSGEKYF

clone size: few
J gene: TRBJ1-1
V gene: TRBV6-5
D gene: -
CDR3 length: 14
CDR3 DNA: TGTGCCAGCATCCCCGGGACAATGAACAGCGAAGCTTTCTTT
CDR3 protein: CASIPGTMNSEAFF

clone size: -
J gene: TRBJ2-3
V gene: TRBV27
D gene: -
CDR3 length: 13
CDR3 DNA: TGTGCCAGCAGGAGGCAGGGGGGCGGTACGCAGTATTTT
CDR3 protein: CASRRQGGGTQYF

clone size: once
J gene: TRBJ2-1
V gene: TRBV29-1
D gene: -
CDR3 length: 15
CDR3 DNA: TGCAGCGCCGGGGGGCGGGCCTACTCCTACAATGAGCAGTTCTTC
CDR3 protein: CSAGGRAYSYNEQFF

clone size: -
J gene: TRBJ2-5
V gene: TRBV7-2
D gene: -
CDR3 length: 15
CDR3 DNA: TGTGCCAGCAGCATCGTAGGGGGAGGGATGGAGACCCAGTACTTC
CDR3 protein: CASSIVGGGMETQYF

clone size: -
J gene: TRBJ1-1
V gene: TRBV5-4
D gene: -
CDR3 length: 14
CDR3 DNA: TGTGCCAGCAGCTTGGAGGGGCTGGGGACTGAAGCTTTCTTT
CDR3 protein: CASSLEGLGTEAFF

clone size: -
J gene: TRBJ1-1
V gene: TRBV27
D gene: -
CDR3 length: 14
CDR3 DNA: TGTGCCAGCAGTTTGGGGCAGGTGGGCACTGAAGCTTTCTTT
CDR3 protein: CASSLGQVGTEAFF

clone size: -
J gene: TRBJ2-3
V gene: TRBV9
D gene: -
CDR3 length: 14
CDR3 DNA: TGTGCCAGCAGCTCGAGCGCCGGGGTAGATACGCAGTATTTT
CDR3 protein: CASSSSAGVDTQYF

clone size: -
J gene: TRBJ1-2
V gene: TRBV6-2/TRBV6-3
D gene: TRBD1
CDR3 length: 14
CDR3 DNA: TGTGCCAGCAGCCTCACGACAGGGAACTATGGCTACACCTTC
CDR3 protein: CASSLTTGNYGYTF

clone size: once
J gene: TRBJ1-5
V gene: TRBV7-9
D gene: TRBD1
CDR3 length: 15
CDR3 DNA: TGTGCCAGCAGCCTAGGGACAGGGGGGACGGAGCCCCAGCATTTT
CDR3 protein: CASSLGTGGTEPQHF

clone size: -
J gene: TRBJ2-5
V gene: TRBV6-2/TRBV6-3
D gene: TRBD1
CDR3 length: 14
CDR3 DNA: TGTGCCAGCAGTTACTCGACGGTTTCAGGGGGCGAGTACTTC
CDR3 protein: CASSYSTVSGGEYF

clone size: -
J gene: TRBJ2-1
V gene: TRBV7-8
D gene: TRBD1
CDR3 length: 15
CDR3 DNA: TGTGCCAGCAGCTCGGGACAGGGGGGACCCAATGAGCAGTTCTTC
CDR3 protein: CASSSGQGGPNEQFF